This T cell receptor beta chain is drawn from a study of T cell responses to AZD1222 COVID-19 vaccine. The CDR3 has 13 amino acids. The ends were cut back, 5 bases at V and 1 base at J, with 11 bases in the middle. CDR1 and CDR2 (germline): SQVTM, ANQGSEA. Repertoires were generated with immunoSEQ multiplex PCR, while TCRdb's copy carries only in-frame clones and drops some. The sample consists of 95,000 to 100,000 clones, about 90% of them appearing once. This TCR was recovered from an adult who received the AZD1222 COVID-19 vaccine. The chain uses TRBV29-1 and TRBJ1-1; D gene uncertain. Here the sequenced sample was peripheral blood, taken 28 days after the second AZD1222 dose. The CDR3 here is CSVRVGANTEAFF. The DNA of the CDR3 is TGCAGCGTTAGGGTGGGTGCGAACACTGAAGCTTTCTTT.